The TCR beta chain under discussion was sequenced for a study of control samples from healthy donors and cancer patients (TCRdb year 2020). The germline V gene provides CDR1 SGHDT and CDR2 YYEEEE. V and J are trimmed by 1 base and 1 base, and the gene matches miss 12 bases of the junction. Counted from cysteine to phenylalanine, this CDR3 has 18 amino acids. The entry retains the CDR3 DNA only, 54 bases that are in frame from base 1. The method was the immunoSEQ multiplex PCR assay. The source is immuneACCESS, and TCRdb retained only in-frame sequences with V and J called. Part of the clones is not carried over; for the studies checked, unresolved V genes explain less than half of this, and the remainder is unexplained. In this sample the table shows about 130,000 clones, around nine tenths of which occur a single time. The ten largest clones take up less than 7% of the sample. A word on this clone: The antigen it recognizes is unknown. Qualities for individual bases were not recorded, and no much larger clone is one base off.

This sequence was found in a man between 18 and 29 years old in good health. Sequenced material: blood. The chain uses TRBV5-6 and TRBJ2-7; TRBD2 aligns with 9 central bases. The CDR3 region: CASSLWAGGPLLSYEQYF. The nucleotide sequence is given as TGTGCCAGCAGCTTGTGGGCGGGGGGGCCGCTTTTATCCTACGAGCAGTACTTC.